The 21 T cell receptor beta chains reported below all come from one sample, sequenced in a study of liver allograft versus peripheral blood T cells. Study as a whole: Comparative analysis was performed on T cell receptor repertoires from transplanted livers and from recipients' peripheral blood.

One entry per CDR3 protein, called by TCRdb with MiXCR from the reads. The profile covers about 9,100 distinct CDR3 sequences, with roughly 20% appearing a single time and 5% to 6.5% taken by the ten largest. The receptor set was obtained from a human patient who had a liver transplant. Some T cells may be transferred from the graft donor.

The chain is built from TRBV7-9 and TRBJ2-1; 8 bases are a match to TRBD1. The CDR3 is made up of 14 amino acids. Per the germline V gene, CDR1 is SEHNR and CDR2 is FQNEAQ (reference sequence). V dropped 1 base and J dropped 9; count of bases not matched to a gene: 5. The CDR3 DNA is TGTGCCAGCAGCTTAGGGACAGGGTTCAGTGAGCAGTTCTTC. Translation: CASSLGTGFSEQFF.

This clonotype ranks as medium-sized. The rearrangement links TRBV6-1 to TRBJ2-3; D is possibly TRBD2 (6 bases). This CDR3 is 14 amino acids long. Germline V gene data show CDR1 as MNHNS and CDR2 as SASEGT. The ends were cut back, 8 bases at V and 0 bases at J, with 12 bases in the middle. The CDR3 protein is CASAGLPSTDTQYF. The CDR3 region has the DNA TGTGCCAGCGCGGGGCTTCCTAGCACAGATACGCAGTATTTT.

The rearrangement links TRBV30 to TRBJ2-5; D gene uncertain. The CDR3 has 14 amino acids. V was shortened by 2 bases and J by 5 bases, with 15 bases between the two germline ends. Germline V gene sequence: CDR1 GTSNPN, CDR2 SVGIG (reference sequence). In nucleotides, the CDR3 is TGTGCCTGGAGTCTTACCCCGGTCGAGGAGACCCAGTACTTC. Its translation is CAWSLTPVEETQYF.

This clonotype was seen more than once but under ten times. The chain combines TRBV20-1 with TRBJ1-2; tentative D call: TRBD1 (6 bases). The germline CDR1 and CDR2 sequences are DFQATT and SNEGSKA (reference sequence). The CDR3 spans 14 residues. V was shortened by 7 bases and J by 4 bases, with 19 bases between the two germline ends. The CDR3 sequence is CSVQDSREAYGYTF. For the CDR3, the DNA is TGCAGTGTTCAGGACAGCCGGGAAGCCTATGGCTACACCTTC.

There are a few counts of this clonotype. The rearrangement uses TRBV12-3 or TRBV12-4 and TRBJ2-1; 12 positions agree with TRBD2. CDR3 length equals 17 residues. J lost 6 bases, V lost 6 bases, and 12 bases had no gene match. This CDR3 reads CASSQRLAGVFANEQFF. For the CDR3, the DNA is TGTGCCAGCAGCCAACGACTAGCGGGAGTATTCGCCAATGAGCAGTTCTTC.

The chain links TRBV20-1 to TRBJ1-6, with a possible D match to TRBD1 (5 bases). Germline V gene data show CDR1 as DFQATT and CDR2 as SNEGSKA (reference sequence). CDR3 length: 16 residues. V was trimmed by 0 bases and J by 8 bases, leaving 17 bases between them. The CDR3, as DNA: TGCAGTGCTAGAGATGGGACGGCGAAGATAGATTCACCCCTCCACTTT. It yields the protein CSARDGTAKIDSPLHF.

By its share, this clonotype is medium-sized. V and J are TRBV29-1 and TRBJ2-3; TRBD1 agrees at 9 bases. The V gene's germline CDR1 is SQVTM and CDR2 ANQGSEA. The CDR3 runs to 16 residues. The V segment lost 7 bases and the J segment 0 bases; nucleotides outside the gene matches: 11. The CDR3 loop is CSGRLWGQGSTDTQYF. The CDR3 DNA follows: TGCAGCGGTAGGCTGTGGGGACAGGGAAGCACAGATACGCAGTATTTT.

This clonotype is termed medium-sized. This chain joins TRBV24-1 and TRBJ1-3; D gene unclear. The V end was cut by 3 bases, the J end by 0 bases, with 2 bases between. The CDR3 loop spans 13 amino acids. CDR1 KGHDR and CDR2 SFDVKD come from the germline V gene. The CDR3 DNA follows: TGTGCCACCAGTGATCCCTCTGGAAACACCATATATTTT. Protein product: CATSDPSGNTIYF.

This clonotype was observed a handful of times. This rearrangement joins TRBV19 to TRBJ1-5; D perhaps matches TRBD1 (5 bases). The germline gives CDR1 LNHDA, CDR2 SQIVND (reference sequence). The CDR3 totals 14 residues. Trimming stripped 8 bases from V and 2 bases from J, with 13 bases between. The chain's CDR3 is CASYQRGGNQPQHF. For the CDR3, the DNA is TGTGCCAGTTACCAAAGGGGTGGCAATCAGCCCCAGCATTTT. Full variable domain (missing parts from reference TRBV19 and TRBJ1-5): DGGITQSPKYLFRKEGQNVTLSCEQNLNHDAMYWYRQDPGQGLRLIYYSQIVNDFQKGDIAEGYSVSREKKESFPLTVTSAQKNPTAFYLCASYQRGGNQPQHFGDGTRLSIL.

By sample fraction, this clonotype is medium-sized. This rearrangement joins TRBV7-9 to TRBJ1-1; TRBD1 might be the D (5 bases). The germline V gene has CDR1 SEHNR and CDR2 FQNEAQ (reference sequence). This CDR3 spans 14 amino acids. Trimming shortened V by 4 bases and J by 1 base, and 10 bases separated the two germline ends. CDR3: CASSSSGKNTEAFF. The CDR3 bases are TGTGCCAGCAGCTCCTCAGGGAAGAACACTGAAGCTTTCTTT.

This clonotype has only a few counts. The chain uses TRBV30 and TRBJ1-5, with a weak D call TRBD1 (6 bases). CDR1 is GTSNPN, CDR2 SVGIG, per germline (reference sequence). The CDR3 covers 15 residues. V was clipped by 1 base and J by 4 bases, with 14 bases between them. Here the CDR3 DNA reads TGTGCCTGGAGTGCCTCGGTAGGGGGGAATCAGCCCCAGCATTTT. Protein: CAWSASVGGNQPQHF.

Relative to its sample, this clonotype is medium-sized. The rearrangement uses TRBV29-1 and TRBJ2-2; 7 nucleotides match TRBD1. This CDR3 spans 14 amino acids. Germline CDR1 SQVTM, CDR2 ANQGSEA. V was clipped by 7 bases and J by 8 bases; unmatched bases: 13. The CDR3 spells CSASSGQYLGELFF. As DNA, the CDR3 is TGCAGCGCCAGCTCGGGACAGTATCTGGGGGAGCTGTTTTTT.

By share, this clonotype ranks as medium-sized. The genes are TRBV29-1 and TRBJ1-4; 9 bases are a match to TRBD1. The germline V gene encodes CDR1 SQVTM and CDR2 ANQGSEA. The CDR3 covers 13 residues. The ends lost 4 bases at V and 7 bases at J; junction bases unmatched: 4. CDR3 amino acids: CSVGGQGSEKLFF. DNA of the CDR3: TGCAGCGTTGGGGGACAGGGTTCTGAAAAACTGTTTTTT.

This clonotype has more than one count but fewer than ten. The rearrangement links TRBV7-2 to TRBJ1-3; D is undetermined. The length of the CDR3 is 15 residues. V lost 10 bases and J 0 bases, leaving 16 bases between the germline ends. Germline CDR1 SGHTA, CDR2 FQGNSA. DNA of the CDR3: TGTGCCACCAGGCGAGCGAGCGTCTCTGGAAACACCATATATTTT. Amino acid sequence: CATRRASVSGNTIYF.

The CDR3: CASSRRTGGVGLGYTF. In DNA form, the CDR3 reads TGTGCCAGCAGTAGAAGGACAGGGGGCGTCGGGCTTGGCTACACCTTC. This chain connects TRBV27 to TRBJ1-2, with TRBD1 identical over 11 bases. Germline lookup yields CDR1 MNHEY and CDR2 SMNVEV (reference sequence). V lost 5 bases, J lost 7 bases, and 12 bases stayed unmatched. CDR3 length: 16 amino acids.

By frequency in the sample, this clonotype is medium-sized (0.01 to 0.1%). The rearrangement uses TRBV7-9 and TRBJ1-6; D uncertain. V lost 1 base to trimming and J lost 9 bases, with 4 bases between them. The CDR3 runs to 12 residues. Germline loops: CDR1 SEHNR, CDR2 FQNEAQ (reference sequence). This CDR3 is CASSLDRSPLHF. CDR3 DNA sequence: TGTGCCAGCAGCTTAGACCGTTCACCCCTCCACTTT.

In its sample, this clonotype was seen a few times. CDR3: CASRAPSGGNTGELFF. The CDR3 nucleotides are TGTGCCAGCAGGGCGCCTAGCGGGGGCAACACCGGGGAGCTGTTTTTT. This sequence joins TRBV9 and TRBJ2-2; 10 bases agree with TRBD2. The ends lost 5 bases at V and 2 bases at J; junction bases unmatched: 6. Germline CDR1 is SGDLS and CDR2 is YYNGEE. This CDR3 region has 16 residues. The entire variable domain, with the rest obtained from reference TRBV9 and TRBJ2-2, is as follows: DSGVTQTPKHLITATGQRVTLRCSPRSGDLSVYWYQQSLDQGLQFLIQYYNGEERAKGNILERFSAQQFPDLHSELNLSSLELGDSALYFCASRAPSGGNTGELFFGEGSRLTVL.

In its sample, this clonotype is medium-sized. The rearrangement joins TRBV11-1 to TRBJ2-5; 7 bases match TRBD1. Germline-derived CDR1 and CDR2 are SGHAT and FQDESV (reference sequence). Losses at the gene ends were 3 bases for V and 3 bases for J; bases not matched to a gene: 1. The CDR3 runs 13 residues. CDR3 DNA: TGTGCCAGCAGCTTCACAGGGGAAGAGACCCAGTACTTC. This gives the protein CASSFTGEETQYF. The full variable domain, its missing parts supplied by reference TRBV11-1 and TRBJ2-5, is EAEVAQSPRYKITEKSQAVAFWCDPISGHATLYWYRQILGQGPELLVQFQDESVVDDSQLPKDRFSAERLKGVDSTLKIQPAELGDSAMYLCASSFTGEETQYFGPGTRLLVL.

This clonotype is medium-sized. The V call is TRBV27, the J call TRBJ2-5, with D perhaps assigned TRBD1 or TRBD2 (6 bases each). There are 15 residues in the CDR3. Germline CDR1 and CDR2: MNHEY and SMNVEV (reference sequence). Trimming removed 0 bases from V and 5 bases from J, with 13 bases in between. The CDR3, as DNA: TGTGCCAGCAGTTTATCTGGGGGGCTCGGCGAGACCCAGTACTTC. Residues: CASSLSGGLGETQYF.

With respect to this clonotype: A much bigger clone sits one base away, suggesting this may be a read error. The V gene is TRBV15, the J gene TRBJ1-1, with D tentatively TRBD1 (5 bases). V was pared by 0 bases and J by 8 bases, with 16 bases between. The CDR3 loop spans 15 amino acids. Germline CDR1 LNHNV, CDR2 YYDKDF (reference sequence). CDR3 amino acids: CATSRDRGTSGEAFF. The DNA of the CDR3 is TGTGCCACCAGCAGAGATCGGGGCACCAGTGGGGAAGCTTTCTTT.

The gene calls are TRBV5-4 and TRBJ2-7; D is perhaps TRBD1 or TRBD2 (5 bases each). The CDR3 consists of 15 residues. V lost 0 bases, J lost 0 bases, and 10 bases lay in between. Germline lookup yields CDR1 SGHNT and CDR2 YYREEE (reference sequence). CDR3 in amino acids: CASSLGGVLSYEQYF. The CDR3 DNA is TGTGCCAGCAGCTTGGGAGGGGTGCTCTCCTACGAGCAGTACTTC.